What follows are 4 T cell receptor beta chains derived from one specimen sequenced in a study of read filtering for tumor transcriptome and immune sequencing (dated by TCRdb to 2018 to 2020). TCRdb records Illumina HiSeq 4000 as the sequencer. The Immunoverse kit was used to build TCR libraries from roughly 370 ng RNA, with molecular barcoded adaptors covering alpha/delta and beta/gamma chains. Starting from the raw public reads, TCRdb applied fastp trimming at Q25, assembled clones with MiXCR and retained in-frame beta chains. Duplicate CDR3 protein sequences are folded into a single record with the most common DNA and genes. The sample table contains 40,000 to 50,000 distinct CDR3 sequences; only one count was recorded for 15% to 20% of them. The top ten hold about 16% of the sample. Sequenced: a population of CD138-negative cells sorted from bone marrow. The cell subset or site label here, explained by the study, means: bone marrow mononuclear cells depleted of CD138+ plasma/myeloma cells by negative magnetic selection. The receptors were sampled from a donor at least 40 years old with multiple myeloma.

This clonotype has ten or more counts. V and J are TRBV6-2 or TRBV6-3 and TRBJ1-5, with D perhaps TRBD1 (6 bases). Trimming stripped 7 bases from V and 0 bases from J, with 19 bases between. The CDR3 sequence is 17 residues long. Germline V gene lookup returns CDR1 MNHEY and CDR2 SVGEGT. The CDR3, as DNA: TGTGCCAGCATGACCGGGACAAACAGCGTTAGCAATCAGCCCCAGCATTTT. Amino acid sequence: CASMTGTNSVSNQPQHF.

There are many counts of this clonotype. This rearrangement joins TRBV19 to TRBJ2-1; 7 bases agree with TRBD1. The CDR3 consists of 16 residues. Germline V gene sequence: CDR1 LNHDA, CDR2 SQIVND (reference sequence). V shed 5 bases and J 4 bases; nucleotides not matched to a gene: 11. CDR3 nucleotide sequence: TGTGCCAGTAGTGTGCAAACTCCGGGACAGTACAATGAGCAGTTCTTC. Its translation: CASSVQTPGQYNEQFF.

At least ten counts were recorded for this clonotype. V usage is TRBV6-2 or TRBV6-3 and J usage is TRBJ2-5, with TRBD2 identical over 15 bases. J lost 4 bases, V lost 8 bases, and 2 bases had no gene match. CDR1 MNHEY and CDR2 SVGEGT come from the germline V gene. The length of the CDR3 is 14 residues. CDR3: CASGLAGGGETQYF. For the CDR3, the DNA is TGTGCCAGCGGACTAGCGGGAGGGGGAGAGACCCAGTACTTC.

This clonotype has ten or more counts. V usage is TRBV2 and J usage is TRBJ2-2; D call uncertain. Germline CDR1 is SNHLY and CDR2 is FYNNEI. Trimming took 7 bases from V and 7 from J, leaving 10 bases between them. This CDR3 is built from 12 residues. The CDR3 spells CASKTDIGELFF. CDR3 in DNA: TGTGCCAGCAAGACGGATATCGGGGAGCTGTTTTTT.